This T cell receptor beta chain emerged from a study of cytomegalovirus exposure and HLA in healthy donors. Findings of the study overall: Reportedly, fewer N-insertions than the roughly 700-donor mean appeared in an Asian-associated ancestry cluster in a later analysis.

Comment on this clone: Its antigen is unknown.

Germline assignment: CDR1 SGHTA and CDR2 FQGNSA. This CDR3 is 14 amino acids long. After removal of 6 bases from V and 4 bases from J, the junction contained 8 bases not matched to a gene. The PCR was carried out with 60 Vbeta primers and 13 Jbeta primers. Method: immunoSEQ multiplex PCR; TCRdb's copy keeps in-frame clones and lacks some. This sample has approximately 97,000 clones; roughly 76% occur once, and the top ten carry over 3%. The chain couples TRBV7-2 to TRBJ2-7; 8 nucleotides match TRBD2. Sequencing was carried out using PBMCs. The clonotype was recovered from a man aged 35-49 years in good health and CMV-seronegative. Here the CDR3 reads CASSPRAGVYEQYF. As DNA, the CDR3 is TGTGCCAGCAGTCCTCGAGCGGGGGTGTACGAGCAGTACTTC.